This T cell receptor beta chain is from a study of T cell responses to AZD1222 COVID-19 vaccine. Study results and caveats: CD4 TCRs associated with vaccination spanned spike, dominating at 160-218 and 743-854.

Comment on this clone: Its specificity is not known.

Generated by immunoSEQ multiplex PCR, the TCRdb table keeps only in-frame clones and is missing some. The sample records around 120,000 clones, roughly 88% being singletons. Germline-derived CDR1 and CDR2 are GTSNPN and SVGIG (reference sequence). Losses at the gene ends were 3 bases for V and 4 bases for J; bases not matched to a gene: 9. The CDR3 runs to 15 residues. The sample in question was peripheral blood, obtained 28 days after the second AZD1222 dose. This TCR came from an adult who received the AZD1222 COVID-19 vaccine. J is TRBJ2-5 and V is TRBV30, with 9 bases matching TRBD1. The CDR3 nucleotides are TGTGCCTGGAGAAAACAGGGGGCGTCTACAGAGACCCAGTACTTC. Translation gives CAWRKQGASTETQYF.